This record covers a single T cell receptor (beta chain). The data stem from a study of T cells in localized non-small cell lung cancer. Sequencing was performed with immunoSEQ multiplex PCR; in TCRdb, only in-frame clones are kept and a portion is missing. Here the sample spans 15,000 to 20,000 clones, more than 65% being singletons. V was clipped by 10 bases and J by 5 bases; unmatched bases: 18. From germline, CDR1 is MNHEY and CDR2 SMNVEV (reference sequence). The length of the CDR3 is 16 residues. The receptor was isolated from a male donor at least 60 years old with stage I lung adenocarcinoma. The sequencing here drew on peripheral blood, taken before any cancer treatment. The chain has TRBV27 and TRBJ2-7; 9 nucleotides agree with TRBD2. This chain's CDR3 is CATKQFGGRGENEQYF. As DNA, the CDR3 is TGTGCCACCAAGCAGTTCGGCGGGAGGGGCGAGAACGAGCAGTACTTC.